Below, 32 T cell receptor beta chains from the same sample are listed, as sequenced in a study of liver allograft versus peripheral blood T cells. Study background: Intrahepatic T cell receptor repertoires from transplanted livers were compared against repertoires in recipients' peripheral blood.

TCRdb independently ran MiXCR on the reads; one entry per CDR3 protein. The data hold over 10,000 distinct CDR3 sequences, with approximately 20% observed a single time. The receptors here all came from a human patient who had a liver transplant. Some T cells may arise from the graft donor.

This clonotype counts as medium-sized. The CDR3 sequence: CASTLILDSTDTQYF. Written as DNA, the CDR3 is TGTGCCAGCACCTTAATCCTCGACAGCACAGATACGCAGTATTTT. The chain is built from TRBV6-6 and TRBJ2-3, with D uncertain. V lost 7 bases and J 0 bases, leaving 14 bases between the germline ends. The CDR3 runs 15 residues. Germline CDR1 and CDR2: MNHNY and SVGAGI (reference sequence).

By share, this clonotype ranks as medium-sized. This chain connects TRBV6-1 to TRBJ1-1; D gene unclear. The germline CDR1 and CDR2 sequences are MNHNS and SASEGT. The V gene lost 5 bases and the J gene lost 0 bases, with 4 bases spanning the gap. This CDR3 is built from 12 residues. The CDR3 coding sequence is TGTGCCAGCAGTCGGGTGAACACTGAAGCTTTCTTT. It encodes CASSRVNTEAFF.

The V and J genes are TRBV6-1 and TRBJ1-3; D remains ambiguous. The CDR3 sequence is 15 residues long. V lost 0 bases to trimming and J lost 2 bases, with 8 bases between them. The germline V gene has CDR1 MNHNS and CDR2 SASEGT. In DNA, the CDR3 is TGTGCCAGCAGTGAAGCGTACTACCCTGGAAACACCATATATTTT. Protein: CASSEAYYPGNTIYF.

This clonotype was observed many times. The chain employs TRBV7-9 and TRBJ1-4; TRBD1 agrees at 7 bases. CDR3 length: 15 amino acids. Germline V gene data show CDR1 as SEHNR and CDR2 as FQNEAQ (reference sequence). With V trimmed by 5 bases and J by 7 bases, 10 bases remained unmatched. CDR3: CASSATGTETEKLFF. For the CDR3, the DNA is TGTGCCAGCAGCGCGACCGGGACAGAGACTGAAAAACTGTTTTTT.

By its share, this clonotype is medium-sized (0.01 to 0.1%). The chain is built from TRBV18 and TRBJ2-2; D is possibly TRBD1 (5 bases). The CDR3 runs to 16 residues. Germline V gene sequence: CDR1 KGHSH, CDR2 LQKENI. The V end was cut by 2 bases, the J end by 4 bases, with 14 bases between. The CDR3 nucleotides read TGTGCCAGCTCACCAAGCAGGGTGACGTTCACCGGGGAGCTGTTTTTT. Its protein is CASSPSRVTFTGELFF.

Worth noting for this clonotype: A junction boundary mismatches the germline segment, possibly from a read error. V and J are TRBV7-2 and TRBJ1-5; D remains unclear. CDR3 length: 13 amino acids. Germline assignment: CDR1 SGHTA and CDR2 FQGNSA. CDR3 nucleotides: TGTGCCAGCAGCCTCTCGGGCAATCAGCCCCAGAATTTT. This encodes CASSLSGNQPQNF. The whole variable domain, remainder taken from reference TRBV7-2 and TRBJ1-5, is GAGVSQSPSNKVTEKGKDVELRCDPISGHTALYWYRQSLGQGLEFLIYFQGNSAPDKSGLPSDRFSAERTGGSVSTLTIQRTQQEDSAVYLCASSLSGNQPQNFGDGTRLSIL.

This chain links TRBV7-9 with TRBJ2-1; 12 nucleotides agree with TRBD2. The CDR3 is 17 amino acids. The junction had 15 bases not matched to a gene; V was cut back by 5 bases and J by 10 bases. Germline V gene data show CDR1 as SEHNR and CDR2 as FQNEAQ (reference sequence). DNA of the CDR3: TGTGCCAGCAGCACTACCCCGGGACTAGCGGGCCCTGCAGAGCAGTTCTTC. This gives the protein CASSTTPGLAGPAEQFF.

This clonotype is medium-sized by share. The rearrangement joins TRBV18 to TRBJ1-2, with D possibly being TRBD1 (6 bases). The CDR3 runs to 17 residues. The germline V and J ends were trimmed by 3 bases and 0 bases, with 17 bases remaining between them. The germline V gene encodes CDR1 KGHSH and CDR2 LQKENI. CDR3 loop: CASSPLQGREANYGYTF. DNA for the CDR3: TGTGCCAGCTCACCCTTACAGGGTCGGGAGGCTAACTATGGCTACACCTTC.

This clonotype was seen a few times. The chain is built from TRBV7-2 and TRBJ2-7, with 9 bases identical to TRBD2. There are 16 residues in the CDR3. Per the germline V gene, CDR1 is SGHTA and CDR2 is FQGNSA. V shed 5 bases, J shed 4 bases, and the junction held 12 bases outside the gene matches. CDR3 residues: CASSRGGLAGLYEQYF. The CDR3 nucleotides are TGTGCCAGCAGCCGCGGGGGGCTAGCGGGGCTTTACGAGCAGTACTTC.

The chain carries TRBV14 and TRBJ1-5; maybe TRBD1 (6 bases). The V gene's germline CDR1 is SGHDN and CDR2 FVKESK. V was clipped by 4 bases and J by 7 bases, with 14 bases between them. CDR3 length: 14 residues. The chain's CDR3 is CASSPDSSRQPQHF. CDR3 in DNA: TGTGCCAGCAGCCCGGACAGTTCTCGCCAGCCCCAGCATTTT.

This clonotype appeared many times. The J gene is TRBJ2-7, the V gene TRBV6-5, with D perhaps being TRBD1 or TRBD2 (5 bases each). The CDR3 runs 16 residues. Trimming stripped 7 bases from V and 2 bases from J, with 21 bases between. Germline-derived CDR1 and CDR2 are MNHEY and SVGAGI. CDR3 residues: CASNGYGGRVPYEQYF. The CDR3 DNA is TGTGCCAGCAACGGATATGGAGGCAGGGTGCCCTACGAGCAGTACTTC.

This clonotype was detected many times. The CDR3 spells CASSGGQLKRDTQYF. In DNA form, the CDR3 reads TGTGCCAGCAGCGGAGGACAGCTAAAGAGAGATACGCAGTATTTT. J is TRBJ2-3 and V is TRBV6-5, with a tentative D call TRBD1 (6 bases). V lost 6 bases and J lost 5, with 18 bases in between. Germline CDR1 reads MNHEY; CDR2 reads SVGAGI. There are 15 residues in the CDR3.

The chain uses TRBV7-9 and TRBJ2-1, with 8 bases lining up with TRBD2. Germline V gene data show CDR1 as SEHNR and CDR2 as FQNEAQ (reference sequence). CDR3 length: 17 residues. Trimming removed 6 bases from V and 6 bases from J; junction bases left unmatched: 16. CDR3 protein: CASRPNPGLGSFNEQFF. The CDR3 DNA sequence: TGTGCCAGCAGGCCAAATCCGGGACTAGGGAGCTTCAATGAGCAGTTCTTC. The full variable domain, its missing parts supplied by reference TRBV7-9 and TRBJ2-1, is DTGVSQNPRHKITKRGQNVTFRCDPISEHNRLYWYRQTLGQGPEFLTYFQNEAQLEKSRLLSDRFSAERPKGSFSTLEIQRTEQGDSAMYLCASRPNPGLGSFNEQFFGPGTRLTVL.

The CDR3 DNA is TGTGCCAGCAGCCCGAGGGGCGGAGAAAAACTGTTTTTT. Translated: CASSPRGGEKLFF. The rearrangement links TRBV7-9 to TRBJ1-4; weak D call: TRBD1 (5 bases). Germline CDR1 is SEHNR and CDR2 is FQNEAQ (reference sequence). The V and J ends lost 5 bases and 8 bases respectively, with 12 bases between them. The CDR3 has 13 residues.

In this sample, this clonotype is medium-sized. The chain is built from TRBV6-5 and TRBJ1-6; 7 bases are a match to TRBD1. This CDR3 is built from 16 residues. Losses at the gene ends were 4 bases for V and 9 bases for J; bases not matched to a gene: 12. The germline V gene has CDR1 MNHEY and CDR2 SVGAGI. The CDR3 nucleotides are TGTGCCAGCAGTTTAGGACAGGTCGTTGTCGGTTCACCCCTCCACTTT. It specifies CASSLGQVVVGSPLHF.

This clonotype rates as medium-sized. The chain links TRBV6-5 to TRBJ1-1; 9 positions agree with TRBD1. The length of the CDR3 is 15 residues. With 5 bases clipped from V and 0 bases from J, the junction kept 4 bases outside the gene matches. The germline CDR1 and CDR2 sequences are MNHEY and SVGAGI. CDR3 DNA: TGTGCCAGCAGTCCCGGACAGGGGATGAACACTGAAGCTTTCTTT. Translated: CASSPGQGMNTEAFF.

This clonotype was recorded at least ten times. The V call is TRBV27, the J call TRBJ1-5; no clear D gene. V lost 3 bases, J lost 6 bases, and 6 bases lay in between. The germline V gene encodes CDR1 MNHEY and CDR2 SMNVEV (reference sequence). The CDR3 runs to 12 residues. The CDR3 reads CASSLRGQPQHF. CDR3 bases: TGTGCCAGCAGTTTGCGCGGTCAGCCCCAGCATTTT.

In its sample, this clonotype ranks as medium-sized (0.01 to 0.1%). This chain connects TRBV19 to TRBJ2-2, with D possibly matching TRBD2 (5 bases). V was clipped by 1 base and J by 11 bases, with 11 bases between them. The CDR3 spans 13 residues. Germline V gives CDR1 LNHDA, CDR2 SQIVND (reference sequence). The CDR3, as DNA: TGTGCCAGTAGTATAGCACAGACGGGAGAGCTGTTTTTT. Its protein is CASSIAQTGELFF.

V and J are TRBV28 and TRBJ2-7; TRBD1 is a possible D gene (5 bases). The CDR3 spans 14 residues. CDR1 is MDHEN, CDR2 SYDVKM, per germline. The V end lost 10 bases, the J end lost 1 base, and 17 bases lay between the germline ends. The CDR3 spells CATGPAGPSYEQYF. CDR3 nucleotide sequence: TGTGCCACCGGCCCGGCAGGGCCATCCTACGAGCAGTACTTC.

By share of the sample, this clonotype is medium-sized (0.01 to 0.1%). The chain has TRBV6-5 and TRBJ2-2; the D gene could be TRBD1 or TRBD2 (5 bases each). This CDR3 has 13 amino acids. Trimming shortened V by 10 bases and J by 6 bases, and 15 bases separated the two germline ends. Germline CDR1 is MNHEY and CDR2 is SVGAGI. CDR3 protein: CATEGARAGELFF. CDR3 in DNA: TGTGCCACTGAAGGGGCGCGGGCCGGGGAGCTGTTTTTT.

This clonotype was detected ten times or more. V gene TRBV7-2 combines with J gene TRBJ2-7; D possibly corresponds to TRBD1 (5 bases). The CDR3 consists of 13 residues. V was pared by 5 bases and J by 2 bases, with 10 bases between. Per germline, CDR1 SGHTA and CDR2 FQGNSA. This chain's CDR3 is CASSPDRAYEQYF. CDR3 in DNA: TGTGCCAGCAGCCCAGACAGAGCCTACGAGCAGTACTTC.

The chain couples TRBV20-1 to TRBJ2-3; D is perhaps TRBD1 or TRBD2 (6 bases each). From germline, CDR1 is DFQATT and CDR2 SNEGSKA (reference sequence). The CDR3 loop spans 15 amino acids. The ends were cut back, 3 bases at V and 3 bases at J, with 16 bases in the middle. CDR3 DNA sequence: TGCAGTGCTAGCTCCGGGGGCCGAACGACAGATACGCAGTATTTT. As protein: CSASSGGRTTDTQYF.

This clonotype has a count of ten or more. V and J are TRBV28 and TRBJ1-5; TRBD1 is a possible D gene (6 bases). V gave up 5 bases and J gave up 0 bases, with 11 bases separating them. Germline lookup yields CDR1 MDHEN and CDR2 SYDVKM. This CDR3 comprises 15 residues. In DNA form, the CDR3 reads TGTGCCAGCAGTGGGGGCAGTCATAGCAATCAGCCCCAGCATTTT. Its translation: CASSGGSHSNQPQHF.

The rearrangement uses TRBV6-5 and TRBJ1-5, with a tentative D call TRBD1 (5 bases). CDR3 length: 15 amino acids. V lost 6 bases and J 0 bases, leaving 12 bases between the germline ends. From germline, CDR1 is MNHEY and CDR2 SVGAGI. CDR3 bases: TGTGCCAGCAGGGACGCAGGGAATAGCAATCAGCCCCAGCATTTT. The encoded protein is CASRDAGNSNQPQHF.

This clonotype was recorded a few times. The chain carries TRBV14 and TRBJ1-6; 10 bases line up with TRBD1. The CDR3 is made up of 15 amino acids. J lost 7 bases, V lost 4 bases, and 4 bases had no gene match. Germline values: CDR1 SGHDN, CDR2 FVKESK. This CDR3 is CASSLRTGGNSPLHF. The CDR3 nucleotides read TGTGCCAGCAGCCTCCGGACAGGGGGAAATTCACCCCTCCACTTT.

The gene calls are TRBV20-1 and TRBJ2-1; 7 bases align to TRBD2. The CDR3 length is 15 residues. Germline V gene lookup returns CDR1 DFQATT and CDR2 SNEGSKA (reference sequence). The J segment lost 5 bases and the V segment lost 4 bases, leaving 11 bases of the junction unmatched. The CDR3 nucleotides are TGCAGTGCTACTGGACCCGAGGGAGGGAACAATGAGCAGTTCTTC. It encodes CSATGPEGGNNEQFF.

Many counts were recorded for this clonotype. This rearrangement joins TRBV28 to TRBJ2-7; D is possibly TRBD1 (7 bases). Trimming removed 10 bases from V and 0 bases from J, with 13 bases in between. CDR1 and CDR2 from the germline V gene are MDHEN and SYDVKM. This CDR3 spans 13 amino acids. The CDR3 sequence: CAIRGASSYEQYF. CDR3 sequence (DNA): TGTGCCATCAGGGGGGCGTCCTCCTACGAGCAGTACTTC. Combining the CDR3 with reference TRBV28 and TRBJ2-7 gives the whole variable domain DVKVTQSSRYLVKRTGEKVFLECVQDMDHENMFWYRQDPGLGLRLIYFSYDVKMKEKGDIPEGYSVSREKKERFSLILESASTNQTSMYLCAIRGASSYEQYFGPGTRLTVT.

In this sample, this clonotype turned up many times. The chain combines TRBV18 with TRBJ2-7, with D hard to call. Germline CDR1 is KGHSH and CDR2 is LQKENI. The CDR3 sequence is 15 residues long. The V end was cut by 3 bases, the J end by 5 bases, with 17 bases between. The DNA of the CDR3 is TGTGCCAGCTCACCTCTGAGGTCACGCGGCCACGAGCAGTACTTC. It yields the protein CASSPLRSRGHEQYF.

In its sample, this clonotype is medium-sized. The chain combines TRBV6-2 or TRBV6-3 with TRBJ2-1, with D perhaps matching TRBD1 (5 bases). The CDR3 length is 16 residues. V shed 0 bases and J shed 6 bases, with 15 bases lying between them. Germline V CDR1 and CDR2: MNHEY, SVGEGT. The CDR3 sequence: CASSYSGRIDGNEQFF. CDR3 DNA: TGTGCCAGCAGTTACTCGGGGCGGATAGACGGCAATGAGCAGTTCTTC.

This clonotype was counted a few times. V is TRBV14 and J is TRBJ2-2; tentatively, D is TRBD2 (6 bases). Trimming removed 4 bases from V and 6 bases from J, with 12 bases in between. CDR3 size: 14 residues. The germline gives CDR1 SGHDN, CDR2 FVKESK. Written as DNA, the CDR3 is TGTGCCAGCAGCCCGTGGGGGAGGTCCGGGGAGCTGTTTTTT. Encoded protein: CASSPWGRSGELFF. Full variable domain (missing parts from reference TRBV14 and TRBJ2-2): EAGVTQFPSHSVIEKGQTVTLRCDPISGHDNLYWYRRVMGKEIKFLLHFVKESKQDESGMPNNRFLAERTGGTYSTLKVQPAELEDSGVYFCASSPWGRSGELFFGEGSRLTVL.

As to this clonotype: One base separates it from a far larger clone, so it is likely a read error. The chain uses TRBV10-3 and TRBJ1-1; 7 bases agree with TRBD1. The CDR3 spans 15 residues. V lost 5 bases, J lost 0 bases, and 6 bases stayed unmatched. Germline V gene data show CDR1 as ENHRY and CDR2 as SYGVKD. The CDR3, as DNA: TGTGCCATCAGTTCCTGGGACAGAATGAACACTGAAGCTTTCTTT. This sequence encodes CAISSWDRMNTEAFF.

This clonotype was found many times. This sequence joins TRBV5-4 and TRBJ2-1, with TRBD1 matching 11 bases. Germline V gene data show CDR1 as SGHNT and CDR2 as YYREEE (reference sequence). The CDR3 runs 16 residues. V was clipped by 4 bases and J by 10 bases; unmatched bases: 13. CDR3 coding DNA: TGTGCCAGCAGCCTGGGCGGGGACAGGGGGATTGGGGAGCAGTTCTTC. Translated: CASSLGGDRGIGEQFF.